One sample yielded the 16 T cell receptor beta chains listed below, sequenced in a study of T cells in Graves' hyperthyroidism and ophthalmopathy. Regions amplified from RNA transcripts were the TCR beta CDR3 regions. RT-PCR in the first round (using the HTBI primer set) targeted the TCR CDR3. TCRdb passed the multiplex PCR reads through MiXCR, listing each CDR3 protein once. The repertoire holds about 290,000 distinct CDR3 sequences, with around 15% as singletons. Sequenced input: blood. The receptors come from a woman aged 40 to 49 with Graves' hyperthyroidism.

This clonotype was counted ten times or more. The V gene is TRBV14, the J gene TRBJ2-1; 8 bases match TRBD2. The germline CDR1 and CDR2 sequences are SGHDN and FVKESK. Losses at the gene ends were 4 bases for V and 7 bases for J; bases not matched to a gene: 6. The length of the CDR3 is 14 residues. CDR3 sequence: CASSLIRGGNEQFF. The CDR3 DNA sequence: TGTGCCAGCAGCCTTATACGGGGGGGGAATGAGCAGTTCTTC.

As for this clonotype: Since a much larger clone is just one base distant, this may be a read error. The V call is TRBV6-5, the J call TRBJ2-1, with 9 positions matching TRBD2. The CDR3 is made up of 17 amino acids. The germline V gene encodes CDR1 MNHEY and CDR2 SVGAGI. Here the CDR3 reads CASTYFSSGRQVNEQFF. CDR3 sequence (DNA): TGTGCCAGCACTTACTTTTCGAGCGGGAGGCAAGTCAATGAGCAGTTCTTC.

This clonotype was seen more than once but under ten times. V and J are TRBV6-1 and TRBJ2-6, with 7 bases matching TRBD2. CDR1 and CDR2 from the germline V gene are MNHNS and SASEGT. The CDR3 spans 14 residues. The V and J ends lost 8 bases and 2 bases, in that order; junction bases with no gene match: 3. DNA of the CDR3: TGTGCCAGCGGGAGGGGTGCTGGGGCCAACGTCCTGACTTTC. It is translated as CASGRGAGANVLTF.

The chain couples TRBV11-2 to TRBJ1-4; D remains ambiguous. The CDR3 totals 14 residues. CDR1 is SGHAT and CDR2 is FQNNGV in the germline V gene. The germline V and J ends were trimmed by 4 bases and 10 bases, with 16 bases remaining between them. DNA of the CDR3: TGTGCCAGCAGCTCCTCGGACCCGGAGGTAAAACTGTTTTTT. Translated: CASSSSDPEVKLFF.

A few counts support this clonotype. The CDR3, as DNA: TGTGCCAGCAGCTTAGGGACAGGGAGCACAGATACGCAGTATTTT. Its protein is CASSLGTGSTDTQYF. This rearrangement joins TRBV7-9 to TRBJ2-3, with 8 bases lining up with TRBD1. After removal of 1 base from V and 0 bases from J, the junction contained 0 bases not matched to a gene. The CDR3 loop spans 15 amino acids. Germline CDR1 is SEHNR and CDR2 is FQNEAQ (reference sequence).

This clonotype was observed at least ten times. This rearrangement joins TRBV10-3 to TRBJ2-7; D remains unclear. Trimming left V 3 bases short and J 5 bases short, with 5 bases between. The CDR3 consists of 11 residues. Per the germline V gene, CDR1 is ENHRY and CDR2 is SYGVKD. CDR3 sequence: CAISELNEQYF. The DNA of the CDR3 is TGTGCCATCAGTGAACTGAACGAGCAGTACTTC.

This clonotype came up many times. CDR3 bases: TGTGCCAGCAGTTTATCGATCGCGGGAGGGCCCTACAATGAGCAGTTCTTC. Protein sequence: CASSLSIAGGPYNEQFF. The chain recombines TRBV27 with TRBJ2-1; the match to TRBD2 covers 9 bases. CDR1 is MNHEY, CDR2 SMNVEV, per germline (reference sequence). Unmatched junction bases numbered 5, after V lost 0 bases and J lost 2 bases. The CDR3 contains 17 residues.

This clonotype has a count of ten or more. The V gene is TRBV7-2, the J gene TRBJ2-4; a possible D gene is TRBD2 (5 bases). The CDR3 is 14 amino acids. Trimming left V 4 bases short and J 6 bases short, with 13 bases between. Per germline, CDR1 SGHTA and CDR2 FQGNSA. CDR3 in amino acids: CASSSRGSANIQYF. In nucleotides, the CDR3 is TGTGCCAGCAGCTCCCGGGGATCCGCAAACATTCAGTACTTC.

The table lists this clonotype with a few counts. J is TRBJ1-1 and V is TRBV18; 11 positions match TRBD1. CDR3 length equals 15 residues. J was trimmed by 5 bases and V by 6 bases; bases with no gene match: 8. Germline CDR1 and CDR2: KGHSH and LQKENI. CDR3: CASSGQGARRTEAFF. DNA for the CDR3: TGTGCCAGCTCCGGACAGGGGGCGCGTCGAACTGAAGCTTTCTTT.

This clonotype was detected ten times or more. The rearrangement links TRBV28 to TRBJ1-2; TRBD1 might be the D (6 bases). The CDR3 runs to 10 residues. The V end lost 10 bases, the J end lost 8 bases, and 11 bases lay between the germline ends. CDR1 and CDR2 from the germline V gene are MDHEN and SYDVKM. CDR3 in DNA: TGTGCCACCCGCGGGGGCGGCTACACCTTC. It codes for CATRGGGYTF.

Concerning this clonotype: A much more abundant neighbour one base away suggests this may be a read error. The missing conserved phenylalanine or tryptophan at the end of this CDR3 makes a read error likely. The V and J genes are TRBV7-9 and TRBJ2-7; D remains unclear. V shed 1 base and J shed 3 bases, with 10 bases lying between them. This CDR3 is built from 14 residues. Germline-derived CDR1 and CDR2 are SEHNR and FQNEAQ (reference sequence). The chain's CDR3 is CASSLEQRSYEQYL. For the CDR3, the DNA is TGTGCCAGCAGCTTAGAACAGAGAAGCTACGAGCAGTACTTG.

This clonotype was detected ten times or more. The V call is TRBV2, the J call TRBJ2-2; D is perhaps TRBD2 (5 bases). There are 13 residues in the CDR3. Germline values: CDR1 SNHLY, CDR2 FYNNEI. V gave up 7 bases and J gave up 5 bases, with 11 bases separating them. The chain's CDR3 is CASNGLGTGELFF. The CDR3 DNA is TGTGCCAGCAACGGACTGGGGACCGGGGAGCTGTTTTTT.

This clonotype was detected ten times or more. The chain uses TRBV6-1 and TRBJ1-1; maybe TRBD1 (6 bases). The germline V gene has CDR1 MNHNS and CDR2 SASEGT. The CDR3 runs to 19 residues. The V gene lost 5 bases and the J gene lost 0 bases, with 25 bases spanning the gap. CDR3 sequence: CASSTLTGYGSLMNTEAFF. In DNA form, the CDR3 reads TGTGCCAGCAGTACCTTAACAGGGTACGGATCTCTTATGAACACTGAAGCTTTCTTT.

This clonotype was seen many times. The genes are TRBV6-1 and TRBJ2-5; 9 bases line up with TRBD1. The CDR3 is 17 residues long. The V segment lost 2 bases and the J segment 3 bases; nucleotides outside the gene matches: 10. Germline CDR1 and CDR2: MNHNS and SASEGT. In nucleotides, the CDR3 is TGTGCCAGCAGTGAACAGGACAGGGGCGATATTAAAGAGACCCAGTACTTC. Translating it yields CASSEQDRGDIKETQYF.

The chain couples TRBV3-1 to TRBJ1-6; a possible D gene is TRBD1 (5 bases). There are 15 residues in the CDR3. V was clipped by 0 bases and J by 7 bases, with 10 bases between them. Germline CDR1 is LGHDT and CDR2 is YNNKEL (reference sequence). The DNA of the CDR3 is TGTGCCAGCAGCCAAGACGACAGCCGCAATTCACCCCTCCACTTT. It specifies CASSQDDSRNSPLHF.

This clonotype was detected ten times or more. The chain links TRBV3-1 to TRBJ1-5; no firm D call. V gave up 1 base and J gave up 6 bases, with 7 bases separating them. Germline V gives CDR1 LGHDT, CDR2 YNNKEL (reference sequence). The CDR3 has 13 amino acids. The CDR3 loop reads CASSQGGGQPQHF. In DNA, the CDR3 is TGTGCCAGCAGCCAAGGCGGCGGTCAGCCCCAGCATTTT.